The clone carrying this TCR beta chain was found a few times. Source study methods: A papillary thyroid cancer distant-metastasis classifier was built from CDR3 differences across clinicopathological groups. TCRdb used MiXCR to call clones anew from the PCR reads. The V and J calls were not made by the authors but by TCRdb's processing. Of about 12,000 clones listed, 27% are singletons. The V end lost 4 bases, the J end lost 7 bases, and 11 bases lay between the germline ends. The CDR3 length is 13 residues. The V gene's germline CDR1 is SNHLY and CDR2 FYNNEI. The data belong to a study of metastatic and nonmetastatic thyroid tumors. Whole-study context: Across blood and tumor or nodule tissue, repertoires from malignant and benign thyroid patients were compared with one another.

All patients reached thyroid surgery having received no treatment beforehand. V gene TRBV2 combines with J gene TRBJ2-1; no clear D. The sample was adjacent normal tissue. The TCR originated in a male donor with papillary thyroid cancer or a benign thyroid nodule (not recorded which). Some clones in this sample may be carry-over from other donors' samples. The CDR3 bases are TGTGCCAGCAGTGGGAGCGCCTTAAATGAGCAGTTCTTC. Encoded protein: CASSGSALNEQFF. The full variable domain, with the rest looked up from reference TRBV2 and TRBJ2-1, is EPEVTQTPSHQVTQMGQEVILRCVPISNHLYFYWYRQILGQKVEFLVSFYNNEISEKSEIFDDQFSVERPDGSNFTLKIRSTKLEDSAMYFCASSGSALNEQFFGPGTRLTVL.